Following are 12 T cell receptor beta chains from one sample sequenced in a study of identical twins. TCRdb itself ran the 5' RACE reads through MiXCR, one entry per CDR3 protein. The sample includes about 330,000 distinct CDR3 sequences, approximately 13% of them seen just once. The data were also submitted as part of a second study, on yellow fever vaccine responses in identical twins.

Sequenced: CD8+ T cells sorted from blood. Every receptor here comes from a woman between 18 and 30 years old in good health.

CDR3 sequence (DNA): TGCGCCAGCAGCCAACCCCGTGTCGGACTAGCAGGAGATGCAGATACGCAGTATTTT. It translates to CASSQPRVGLAGDADTQYF. The genes are TRBV4-1 and TRBJ2-3, with TRBD2 identical over 8 bases. Germline loops: CDR1 MGHRA, CDR2 YSYEKL. The CDR3 totals 19 residues. V lost 2 bases to trimming and J lost 4 bases; unmatched junction nucleotides: 17.

This clonotype showed up many times. This rearrangement joins TRBV7-9 to TRBJ2-1; 8 bases are shared with TRBD2. The V segment lost 3 bases and the J segment 15 bases; nucleotides outside the gene matches: 16. The V gene's germline CDR1 is SEHNR and CDR2 FQNEAQ (reference sequence). The CDR3 consists of 15 residues. CDR3 protein: CASSFSEEAGTRLFF. CDR3 coding DNA: TGTGCCAGCAGCTTTTCTGAAGAGGCCGGGACTAGACTGTTCTTC.

The chain is built from TRBV27 and TRBJ2-1; D uncertain. Germline values: CDR1 MNHEY, CDR2 SMNVEV (reference sequence). V lost 5 bases, J lost 13 bases, and 6 bases lay in between. The CDR3 contains 9 residues. CDR3 sequence reads: CASSPPQFF. CDR3 nucleotides: TGTGCCAGCAGTCCCCCCCAGTTCTTC.

The chain couples TRBV7-8 to TRBJ1-1; D unclear. V gave up 5 bases and J gave up 0 bases, with 13 bases separating them. The CDR3 contains 15 residues. The germline gives CDR1 SGHVS, CDR2 FQNEAQ. The CDR3: CASSPSSWVNTEAFF. The CDR3 DNA reads TGTGCCAGCAGCCCCTCCTCGTGGGTGAACACTGAAGCTTTCTTT.

This clonotype has only a few counts. The V and J genes are TRBV29-1 and TRBJ1-4, with D unclear. V was pared by 7 bases and J by 12 bases, with 21 bases between. Germline-derived CDR1 and CDR2 are SQVTM and ANQGSEA. The length of the CDR3 is 13 residues. The CDR3 DNA reads as TGCAGCGCACCCAACCCCATTACGTTCGAACTGTTTTTT. It translates to CSAPNPITFELFF.

This clonotype was detected only a few times. This chain uses TRBV28 with TRBJ2-6, with TRBD1 identical over 11 bases. The CDR3 is 16 residues long. Germline V gene lookup returns CDR1 MDHEN and CDR2 SYDVKM. With 8 bases clipped from V and 1 base from J, the junction kept 4 bases outside the gene matches. The DNA for the CDR3 is TGTGCCAGCGGGACAGGGGGACTATCTGGGGCCAACGTCCTGACTTTC. This gives the protein CASGTGGLSGANVLTF.

This clonotype was counted between two and nine times. The rearrangement links TRBV7-8 to TRBJ1-1; weak D call: TRBD1 (5 bases). With 4 bases removed from V and 4 bases from J, the gap between germline ends came to 16 bases. The CDR3 loop spans 15 amino acids. Germline V gene sequence: CDR1 SGHVS, CDR2 FQNEAQ. The CDR3 DNA follows: TGTGCCAGCAGCTCACTATCTGGTGGGGGCACTGAAGCTTTCTTT. Amino acids: CASSSLSGGGTEAFF.

This chain uses TRBV6-6 with TRBJ2-1; perhaps TRBD1 as D (6 bases). The CDR3 is made up of 12 amino acids. Germline assignment: CDR1 MNHNY and CDR2 SVGAGI (reference sequence). V lost 7 bases and J 8 bases, leaving 12 bases between the germline ends. Here the CDR3 DNA reads TGTGCCAGCAAACAGGGTGGGTATGAGCAGTTCTTC. Amino acid sequence: CASKQGGYEQFF.

There are a few counts of this clonotype. The rearrangement uses TRBV28 and TRBJ2-5; TRBD1 aligns across 9 bases. Trimming cost V 3 bases and J 1 base; bases outside gene matches: 3. This CDR3 has 15 amino acids. The germline CDR1 and CDR2 sequences are MDHEN and SYDVKM. The CDR3 protein is CASSLRDRVQETQYF. For the CDR3, the DNA is TGTGCCAGCAGTTTGCGGGACAGGGTCCAAGAGACCCAGTACTTC.

The chain couples TRBV5-1 to TRBJ1-2; D ambiguous. V gave up 2 bases and J gave up 3 bases, with 11 bases separating them. Germline loops: CDR1 SGHRS, CDR2 YFSETQ. This CDR3 contains 14 residues. For the CDR3, the DNA is TGCGCCAGCAGCTTCGCCGGGTTTTACTATGGCTACACCTTC. Encoded protein: CASSFAGFYYGYTF.

This clonotype was detected only a few times. V is TRBV4-2 and J is TRBJ2-5, with TRBD1 identical over 7 bases. Unmatched junction bases numbered 3, after V lost 4 bases and J lost 1 base. Looked up from germline, CDR1 is LGHNA and CDR2 is YNFKEQ. There are 14 residues in the CDR3. The CDR3 loop reads CASSRGQAQETQYF. The CDR3, as DNA: TGTGCCAGCAGCCGCGGACAGGCCCAAGAGACCCAGTACTTC.

This clonotype has only a few counts. This chain joins TRBV9 and TRBJ1-4; maybe TRBD1 (6 bases). This CDR3 region has 14 residues. CDR1 and CDR2 from the germline V gene are SGDLS and YYNGEE. With 3 bases removed from V and 8 bases from J, the gap between germline ends came to 14 bases. The CDR3 is CASSEQTGQEKLFF. The CDR3 DNA reads as TGTGCCAGCAGCGAACAAACAGGGCAGGAAAAACTGTTTTTT.